This T cell receptor beta chain derives from a study of T cells in women clearing cervical HPV infection. Whole-study findings and limits: TRBV6-7 abundance was lower in cases than controls (about 0.099% versus 0.16%). Repertoire richness, not evenness, was significantly elevated in CIN3+ cases versus controls. T-cell numbers per sample were unknown and may explain richness differences.

As to this clone: Antigen: not known. The CDR3 end falls 3 residues outside the read, so it is completed with the germline J gene.

Genomic DNA, averaging approximately 1,200 ng per sample, yielded TCR beta CDR3 via immunoSEQ. Method: immunoSEQ multiplex PCR; TCRdb's copy keeps in-frame clones and lacks some. This listing includes under 25,000 clones. This CDR3 contains 16 residues. Trimming took 7 bases from V and 1 from J, leaving 17 bases between them. The germline gives CDR1 SGHTA, CDR2 FQGTGA. The chain joins TRBV7-3 to TRBJ2-1; D is unclear. This clonotype was obtained from a woman aged 18 to 75 with a cervical HPV16 infection that either progressed to CIN3+ or cleared (not recorded which). Sequencing input: blood buffy coat. The part of the CDR3 DNA that was read is TGTGCCAGCAATTTGCCCTTGATAGTTTCCTACAATGAG. This translates into CASNLPLIVSYNE. The entire CDR3 reads CASNLPLIVSYNEQFF. Full variable domain (outside the CDR3, taken from reference TRBV7-3 and TRBJ2-1): GAGVSQTPSNKVTEKGKYVELRCDPISGHTALYWYRQSLGQGPEFLIYFQGTGAADDSGLPNDRFFAVRPEGSVSTLKIQRTERGDSAVYLCASNLPLIVSYNEQFFGPGTRLTVL.